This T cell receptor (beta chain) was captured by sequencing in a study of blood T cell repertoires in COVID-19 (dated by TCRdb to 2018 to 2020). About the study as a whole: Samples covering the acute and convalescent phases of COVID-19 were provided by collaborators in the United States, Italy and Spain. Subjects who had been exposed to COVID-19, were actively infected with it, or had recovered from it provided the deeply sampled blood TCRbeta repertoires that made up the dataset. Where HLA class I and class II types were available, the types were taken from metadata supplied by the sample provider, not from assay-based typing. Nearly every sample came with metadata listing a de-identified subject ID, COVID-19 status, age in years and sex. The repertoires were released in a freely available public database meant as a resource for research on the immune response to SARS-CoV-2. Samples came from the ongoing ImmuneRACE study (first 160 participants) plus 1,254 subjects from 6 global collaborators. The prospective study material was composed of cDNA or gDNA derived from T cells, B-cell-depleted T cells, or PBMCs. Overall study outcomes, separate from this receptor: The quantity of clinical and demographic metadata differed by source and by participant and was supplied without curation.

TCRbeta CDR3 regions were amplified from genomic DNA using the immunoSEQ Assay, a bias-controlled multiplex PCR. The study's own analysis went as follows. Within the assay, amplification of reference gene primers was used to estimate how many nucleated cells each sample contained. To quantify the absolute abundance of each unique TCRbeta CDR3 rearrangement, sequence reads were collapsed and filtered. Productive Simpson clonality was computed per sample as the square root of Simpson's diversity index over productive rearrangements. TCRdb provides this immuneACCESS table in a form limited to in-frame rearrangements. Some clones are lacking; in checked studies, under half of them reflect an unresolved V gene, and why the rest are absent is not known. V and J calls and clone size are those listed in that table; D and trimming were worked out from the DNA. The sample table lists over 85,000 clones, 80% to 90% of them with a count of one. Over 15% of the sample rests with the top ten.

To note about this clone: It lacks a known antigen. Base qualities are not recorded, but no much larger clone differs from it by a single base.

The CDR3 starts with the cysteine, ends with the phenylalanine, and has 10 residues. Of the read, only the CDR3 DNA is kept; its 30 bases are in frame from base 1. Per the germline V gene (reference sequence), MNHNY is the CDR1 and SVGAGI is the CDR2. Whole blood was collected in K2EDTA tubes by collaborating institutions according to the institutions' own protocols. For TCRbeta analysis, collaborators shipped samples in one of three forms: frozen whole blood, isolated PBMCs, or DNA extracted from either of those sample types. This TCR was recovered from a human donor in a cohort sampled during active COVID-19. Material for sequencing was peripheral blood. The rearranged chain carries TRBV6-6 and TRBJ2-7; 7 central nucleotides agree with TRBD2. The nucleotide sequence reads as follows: TGTGCTGTGGGGGGGTACGAGCAGTACTTC. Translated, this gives CAVGGYEQYF.